This entry lists 10 T cell receptor beta chains sequenced from one sample in a study of T-cell memory formation after mild COVID-19. TCRdb reprocessed the 5' RACE reads via MiXCR and lists one record per CDR3 protein. This table holds roughly 170,000 distinct CDR3 sequences, about 18% found once. Sample: PBMCs or a T cell subset sorted from them (not recorded which). The receptor source for this set is a man in his late teens or twenties who had mild COVID-19 (a few samples of this study predate the infection). Cell type and time point are not known.

This clonotype was recorded a few times. In DNA, the CDR3 is TGTGCCAGCAGTTCCCAACAGGGGGGAACTGAAGCTTTCTTT. Encoded protein: CASSSQQGGTEAFF. This sequence joins TRBV7-9 and TRBJ1-1, with 8 positions matching TRBD1. The CDR3 runs 14 residues. Germline V gives CDR1 SEHNR, CDR2 FQNEAQ (reference sequence). With 6 bases clipped from V and 5 bases from J, the junction kept 8 bases outside the gene matches.

The chain joins TRBV7-9 to TRBJ1-2, with 8 bases lining up with TRBD1. CDR3 size: 12 residues. In germline, CDR1 is SEHNR, CDR2 FQNEAQ (reference sequence). V trimming: 5 bases; J trimming: 7 bases; junction bases outside the gene matches: 3. The CDR3 DNA sequence: TGTGCCAGCAGCGGACAGGGACTTGGCTACACCTTC. It encodes CASSGQGLGYTF.

The chain couples TRBV20-1 to TRBJ2-3; tentative D call: TRBD1 (6 bases). The CDR3 consists of 15 residues. Trimming removed 5 bases at V and 1 base at J, with 16 bases between. The germline CDR1 and CDR2 sequences are DFQATT and SNEGSKA (reference sequence). The CDR3 bases are TGCAGTGCTTCCCATCCGGGACAACGCACAGATACGCAGTATTTT. It translates to CSASHPGQRTDTQYF.

The chain links TRBV12-3 or TRBV12-4 to TRBJ2-3, with D possibly being TRBD2 (5 bases). CDR3 size: 14 residues. The V gene lost 6 bases and the J gene lost 6 bases, with 16 bases spanning the gap. The CDR3 is CASRARVAFDTQYF. The CDR3 bases are TGTGCCAGCAGAGCAAGGGTAGCGTTTGATACGCAGTATTTT.

In this sample, this clonotype turned up many times. V and J are TRBV12-3 or TRBV12-4 and TRBJ1-2; 10 bases line up with TRBD1. This CDR3 spans 16 amino acids. Unmatched junction bases numbered 10, after V lost 2 bases and J lost 7 bases. The CDR3 DNA reads as TGTGCCAGCAGTTTATCTGTCGTGGGACAGGGGTTTGGCTACACCTTC. Encoded protein: CASSLSVVGQGFGYTF.

In its sample, this clonotype was seen a few times. The rearrangement uses TRBV29-1 and TRBJ1-1, with D maybe TRBD1 (6 bases). Trimming removed 4 bases at V and 1 base at J, with 13 bases between. Per the germline V gene, CDR1 is SQVTM and CDR2 is ANQGSEA. The CDR3 is made up of 14 amino acids. CDR3 protein: CSVAVTGKNTEAFF. The CDR3, as DNA: TGCAGCGTTGCCGTAACAGGGAAGAACACTGAAGCTTTCTTT.

This chain uses TRBV15 with TRBJ2-5, with 7 bases lining up with TRBD2. V gave up 0 bases and J gave up 4 bases; unmatched junction bases: 2. The CDR3 has 14 amino acids. The germline gives CDR1 LNHNV, CDR2 YYDKDF (reference sequence). The CDR3 sequence is CATSRDGRAETQYF. CDR3 nucleotide sequence: TGTGCCACCAGCAGAGATGGGAGGGCAGAGACCCAGTACTTC.

By frequency in the sample, this clonotype is medium-sized (0.01 to 0.1%). V and J are TRBV7-2 and TRBJ2-1; 10 nucleotides line up with TRBD2. CDR1 SGHTA and CDR2 FQGNSA come from the germline V gene. V shed 3 bases and J 7 bases; nucleotides not matched to a gene: 12. This CDR3 has 17 residues. CDR3 coding DNA: TGTGCCAGCAGCTTTCTTGTAGCGGGGGGCCGCTCAAATGAGCAGTTCTTC. Its protein product is CASSFLVAGGRSNEQFF.

This clonotype has more than one count but fewer than ten. The V gene is TRBV11-2, the J gene TRBJ2-2; no firm D call. CDR1 is SGHAT and CDR2 is FQNNGV in the germline V gene. The CDR3 contains 12 residues. Trimming took 6 bases from V and 8 from J, leaving 10 bases between them. In DNA, the CDR3 is TGTGCCAGCAGAATACGGGCGGGGGAGCTGTTTTTT. It yields the protein CASRIRAGELFF.

This rearrangement joins TRBV2 to TRBJ1-5; weak D call: TRBD1 (6 bases). Germline-derived CDR1 and CDR2 are SNHLY and FYNNEI. This CDR3 is built from 15 residues. Deletions cut 7 bases from V and 7 bases from J, with 20 bases between. This CDR3 reads CASTMNVGANQPQHF. In DNA form, the CDR3 reads TGTGCCAGCACTATGAATGTGGGGGCAAACCAGCCCCAGCATTTT.